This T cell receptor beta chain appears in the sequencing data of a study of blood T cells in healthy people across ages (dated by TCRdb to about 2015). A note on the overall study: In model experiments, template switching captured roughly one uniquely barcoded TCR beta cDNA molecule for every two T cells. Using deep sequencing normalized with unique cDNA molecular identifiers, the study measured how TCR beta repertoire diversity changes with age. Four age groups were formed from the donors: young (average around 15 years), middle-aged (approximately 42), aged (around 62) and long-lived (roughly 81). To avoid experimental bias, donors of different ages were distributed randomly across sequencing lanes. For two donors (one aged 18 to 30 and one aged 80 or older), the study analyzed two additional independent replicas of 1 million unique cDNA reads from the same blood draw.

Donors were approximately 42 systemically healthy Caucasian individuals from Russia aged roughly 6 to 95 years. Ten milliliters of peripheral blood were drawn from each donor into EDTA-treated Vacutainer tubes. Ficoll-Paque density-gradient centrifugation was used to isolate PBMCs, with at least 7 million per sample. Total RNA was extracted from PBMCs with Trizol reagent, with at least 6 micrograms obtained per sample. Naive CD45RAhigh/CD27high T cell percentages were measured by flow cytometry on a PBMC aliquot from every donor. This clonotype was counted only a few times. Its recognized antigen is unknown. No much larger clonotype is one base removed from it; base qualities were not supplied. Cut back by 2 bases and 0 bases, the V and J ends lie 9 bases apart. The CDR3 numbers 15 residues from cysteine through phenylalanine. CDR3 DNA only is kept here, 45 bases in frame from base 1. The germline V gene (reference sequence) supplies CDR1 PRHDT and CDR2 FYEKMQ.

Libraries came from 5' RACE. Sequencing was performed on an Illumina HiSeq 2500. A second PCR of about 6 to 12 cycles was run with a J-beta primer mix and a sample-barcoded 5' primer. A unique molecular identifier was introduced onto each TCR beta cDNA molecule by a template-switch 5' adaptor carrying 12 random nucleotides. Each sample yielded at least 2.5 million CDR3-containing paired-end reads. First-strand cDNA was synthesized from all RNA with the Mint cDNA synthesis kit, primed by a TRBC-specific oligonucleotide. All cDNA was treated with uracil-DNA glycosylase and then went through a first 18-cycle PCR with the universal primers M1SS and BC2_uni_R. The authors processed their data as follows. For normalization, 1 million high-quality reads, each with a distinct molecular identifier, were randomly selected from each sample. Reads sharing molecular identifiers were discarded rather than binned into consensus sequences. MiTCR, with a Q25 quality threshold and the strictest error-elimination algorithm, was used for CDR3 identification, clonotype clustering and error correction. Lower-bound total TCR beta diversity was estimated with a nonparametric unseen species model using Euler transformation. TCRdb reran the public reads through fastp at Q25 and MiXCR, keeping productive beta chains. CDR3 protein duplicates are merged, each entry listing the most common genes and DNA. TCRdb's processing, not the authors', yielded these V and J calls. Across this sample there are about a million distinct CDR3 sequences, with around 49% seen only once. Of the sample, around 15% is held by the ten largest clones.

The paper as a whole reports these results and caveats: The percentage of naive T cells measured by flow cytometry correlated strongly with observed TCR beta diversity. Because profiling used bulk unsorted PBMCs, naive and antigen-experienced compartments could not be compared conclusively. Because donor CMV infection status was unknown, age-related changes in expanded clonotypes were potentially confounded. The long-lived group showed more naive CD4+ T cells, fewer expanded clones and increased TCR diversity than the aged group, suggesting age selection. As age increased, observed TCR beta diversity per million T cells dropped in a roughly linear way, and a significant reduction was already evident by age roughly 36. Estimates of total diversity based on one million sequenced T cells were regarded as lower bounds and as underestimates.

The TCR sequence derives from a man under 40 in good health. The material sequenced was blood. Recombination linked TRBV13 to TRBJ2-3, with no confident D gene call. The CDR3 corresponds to CASSLYVASTDTQYF. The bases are TGTGCCAGCAGCTTATATGTAGCTAGCACAGATACGCAGTATTTT.